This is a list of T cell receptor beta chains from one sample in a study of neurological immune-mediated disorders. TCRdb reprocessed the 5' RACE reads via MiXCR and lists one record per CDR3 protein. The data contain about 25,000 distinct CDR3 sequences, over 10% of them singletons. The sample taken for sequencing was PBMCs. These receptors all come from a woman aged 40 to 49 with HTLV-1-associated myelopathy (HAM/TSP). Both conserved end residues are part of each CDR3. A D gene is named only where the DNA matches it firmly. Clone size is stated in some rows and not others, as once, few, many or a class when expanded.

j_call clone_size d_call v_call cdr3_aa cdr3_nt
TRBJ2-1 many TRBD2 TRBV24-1 CATSRASGGPYNEQFF TGTGCCACCAGTAGGGCTAGCGGGGGCCCCTACAATGAGCAGTTCTTC
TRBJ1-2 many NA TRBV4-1 CASSQDQGRENYGYTF TGCGCCAGCAGCCAAGATCAGGGCAGGGAGAACTATGGCTACACCTTC
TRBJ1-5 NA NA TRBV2 CASSGCSDNQPQHF TGTGCCAGCAGTGGTTGTAGTGATAATCAGCCCCAGCATTTT
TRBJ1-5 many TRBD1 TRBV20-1 CSAFDREDQPQHF TGCAGTGCATTCGACAGGGAGGATCAGCCCCAGCATTTT
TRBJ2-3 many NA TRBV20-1 CSANGRVEDTQYF TGCAGTGCCAACGGCAGGGTAGAAGATACGCAGTATTTT
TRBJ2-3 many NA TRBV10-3 CAISESGDTQYF TGTGCCATCAGTGAGTCGGGGGATACGCAGTATTTT
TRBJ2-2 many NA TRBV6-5 CASRRPGKNTGELFF TGTGCCAGCAGACGACCCGGAAAGAACACCGGGGAGCTGTTTTTT
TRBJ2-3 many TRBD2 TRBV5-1 CASSPGLAGGEPTDTQYF TGCGCCAGCAGCCCCGGACTAGCGGGGGGGGAACCCACAGATACGCAGTATTTT
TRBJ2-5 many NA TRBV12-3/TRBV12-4 CASKNKAEQETQYF TGTGCCAGCAAGAACAAGGCAGAACAAGAGACCCAGTACTTC
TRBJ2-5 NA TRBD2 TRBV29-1 CSVGTSGGNQETQYF TGCAGCGTTGGGACTAGCGGGGGCAACCAAGAGACCCAGTACTTC
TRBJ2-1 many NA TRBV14 CASSQDTADNEQFF TGTGCCAGCAGCCAAGATACGGCCGACAATGAGCAGTTCTTC
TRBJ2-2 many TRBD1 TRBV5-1 CASSTTGTGFTGELFF TGCGCCAGCAGCACGACCGGGACAGGGTTCACCGGGGAGCTGTTTTTT
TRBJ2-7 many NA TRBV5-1 CASSVRGSLYEQYF TGCGCCAGCAGCGTCAGGGGAAGCCTCTACGAGCAGTACTTC
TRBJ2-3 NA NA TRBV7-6 CASSSGGMPDTQYF TGTGCCAGCAGTTCCGGGGGTATGCCAGATACGCAGTATTTT
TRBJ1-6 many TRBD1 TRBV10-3 CAIRDSLFTYNSPLHF TGTGCCATCCGGGACAGCCTATTCACCTATAATTCACCCCTCCACTTT
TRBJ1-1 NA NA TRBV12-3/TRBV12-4 CANSGGTEAFF TGTGCCAACAGTGGCGGCACTGAAGCTTTCTTT
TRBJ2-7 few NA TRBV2 CASSALGGYYYEQYF TGTGCCAGCAGTGCGTTGGGGGGATATTACTACGAGCAGTACTTC
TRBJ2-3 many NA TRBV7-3 CASSLQGTDTQYF TGTGCCAGCAGCTTACAGGGTACAGATACGCAGTATTTT